This T cell receptor (beta chain) originates from a study of T cell responses to AZD1222 COVID-19 vaccine (dated by TCRdb to the early 2020s). Regarding the research as a whole: Because spike-specific TCR depth and breadth did not differ between the two schedules, AZD1222 recipients who got a second dose at roughly 4 weeks were pooled with those who got a second dose at roughly 12 weeks. A total of 230 to 250 trial participants underwent TCR sequencing, of whom nearly 210 received two doses of AZD1222 and some 25 received two doses of the MenACWY control vaccine. Enrollment into the trials was organized by age into subgroups of 18-55, 56-69 and 70-plus years, and those subgroups contained approximately 160, 26 and 62 TCR-sequenced participants, respectively.

The CDR3 regions of human TCRbeta chains were subjected to immunosequencing. The study's own analysis went as follows. Repertoire TCRs were matched against a reference library of SARS-CoV-2-specific TCRs generated with the MIRA antigen-specificity platform. Breadth meant the fraction of unique TCRs that were SARS-CoV-2-associated, whereas depth meant the fraction of total T cells that were SARS-CoV-2-associated. Each spike-specific TCR was assigned to its reactive spike region and to a CD4 or CD8 class using the MIRA data. Log10-transformed breadth and depth values were compared by one-way ANOVA with Sidak's multiple comparisons tests. Entries here come from immuneACCESS through TCRdb and include only in-frame sequences with V and J called. Some clones fail to appear in such tables; in the studies checked, an unresolved V gene covers under half of the shortfall, and the cause of the remainder is unknown. The V and J calls and clone size are taken from that table; D and trimming were inferred from the DNA. The sample contains about 140,000 clones, over 85% of them found a single time. The ten largest clones add up to about 5% of the sample.

Findings and caveats that apply to the study as a whole: After two AZD1222 doses, both the breadth and the depth of spike-specific TCRs were significantly higher than at day 0 and than in MenACWY recipients. The vaccine-associated CD4 TCRs covered the entire spike protein, and the dominant responses fell in regions 160-218 and 743-854. Because no day 14 peak-response samples were available, repertoires were characterized only after the peak T cell response. Conclusions about previously exposed vaccinees were limited because only six AZD1222 recipients were SARS-CoV-2 seropositive at baseline. The 56-69-year group was small, and its depth increase did not reach significance, likely because of low power. Nearly half of unique spike-specific TCRs reportedly recognized epitopes outside regions mutated in the B.1.351 and B.1.1.7 variants. Most participants were white British and females outnumbered males, and the authors suggested that clonal diversity may have been underestimated.

The label giving this sample's time point can be read as: baseline before first vaccination. Samples from vaccinated people were obtained from the UK trials COV001 and COV002, which included a single-blind randomized controlled phase 2/3 trial of AZD1222 (ChAdOx1 nCoV-19) in healthy adults. Trial participant PBMC samples were collected at day 0 and day 28 after the second dose for TCRbeta chain sequencing. Trimming at the junction amounts to 5 bases on V and 0 bases on J, and the germline ends lie 11 bases apart. The CDR3, cysteine through phenylalanine, is 15 amino acids long. Just the 45-base CDR3 DNA is kept, in frame starting at base 1. The germline V gene provides CDR1 WSHSY and CDR2 SAAADI. A note on this clone: What antigen it recognizes has not been identified. No quality values exist for individual bases; no much larger clone is one base distant.

This sequence uses TRBV10-2 and TRBJ1-3; the D gene cannot be resolved reliably. The receptor comes from an adult in good health. The sequenced sample was peripheral blood, obtained on day 0 of AZD1222 vaccination. Read as DNA, the sequence is TGCGCCAGCAGTACCGACATCTACTCTGGAAACACCATATATTTT. It specifies CASSTDIYSGNTIYF.